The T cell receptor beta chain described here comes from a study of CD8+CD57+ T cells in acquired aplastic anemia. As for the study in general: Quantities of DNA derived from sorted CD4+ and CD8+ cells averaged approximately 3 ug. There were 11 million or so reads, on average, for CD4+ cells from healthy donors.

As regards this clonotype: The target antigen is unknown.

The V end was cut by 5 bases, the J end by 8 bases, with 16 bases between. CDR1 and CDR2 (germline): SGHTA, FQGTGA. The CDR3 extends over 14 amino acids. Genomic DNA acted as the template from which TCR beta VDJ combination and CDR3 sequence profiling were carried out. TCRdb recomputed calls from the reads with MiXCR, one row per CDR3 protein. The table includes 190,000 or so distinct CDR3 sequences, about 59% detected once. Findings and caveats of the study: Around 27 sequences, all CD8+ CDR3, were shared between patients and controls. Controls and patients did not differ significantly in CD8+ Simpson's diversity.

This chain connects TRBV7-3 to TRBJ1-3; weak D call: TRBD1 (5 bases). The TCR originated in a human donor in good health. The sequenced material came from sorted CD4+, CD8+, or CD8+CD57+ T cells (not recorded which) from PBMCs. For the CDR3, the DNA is TGTGCCAGCAGCCTACAGGAAGGTATGGACACCATATATTTT. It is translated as CASSLQEGMDTIYF.